This TCR beta chain is drawn from a study of blood T cell repertoires in COVID-19. About the study: PBMCs, B-cell-depleted T cells, or T cells were the source of the cDNA or gDNA that made up the material.

With 1 base removed from V and 7 bases from J, the gap between germline ends came to 16 bases. Per the germline V gene, CDR1 is SNHLY and CDR2 is FYNNEI. The CDR3 contains 15 residues. In the authors' methods: Estimates of nucleated cell counts were drawn from the amplification of reference gene primers. Clones were sequenced by immunoSEQ multiplex PCR, and TCRdb holds only the in-frame ones, with some missing. V, J and clone size are those of that table, while D and trimming were read from the DNA. This sample has fewer than 700,000 clones; 70% to 90% occur once, and the top ten carry 7.8%. The chain joins TRBV2 to TRBJ1-2, with D uncertain. The sequenced material came from peripheral blood. This receptor was obtained from a woman in her fifties or sixties with COVID-19, enrolled during active disease. In DNA, the CDR3 is TGTGCCAGCAGTGAAGAATACGGCACAGTACTTGGCTACACCTTC. Its translation: CASSEEYGTVLGYTF.